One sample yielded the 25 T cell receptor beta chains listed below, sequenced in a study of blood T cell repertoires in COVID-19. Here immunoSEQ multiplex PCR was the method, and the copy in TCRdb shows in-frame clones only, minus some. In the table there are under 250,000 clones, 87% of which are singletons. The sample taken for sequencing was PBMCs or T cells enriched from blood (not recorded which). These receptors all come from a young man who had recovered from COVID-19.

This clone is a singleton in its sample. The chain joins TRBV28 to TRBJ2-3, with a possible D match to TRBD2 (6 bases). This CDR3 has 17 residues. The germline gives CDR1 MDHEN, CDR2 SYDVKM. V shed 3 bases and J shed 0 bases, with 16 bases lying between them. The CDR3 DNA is TGTGCCAGCAGTTTGTGGCTAGCGCGTACTAGCACAGATACGCAGTATTTT. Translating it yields CASSLWLARTSTDTQYF.

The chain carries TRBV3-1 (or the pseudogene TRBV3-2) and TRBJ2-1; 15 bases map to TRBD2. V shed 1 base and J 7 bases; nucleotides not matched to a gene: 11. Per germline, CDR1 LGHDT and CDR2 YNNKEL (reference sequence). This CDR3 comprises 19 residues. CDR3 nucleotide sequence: TGTGCCAGCAGCCAAGGAACTCCGGGACTAGCGGGGGGAGGGAATGAGCAGTTCTTC. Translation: CASSQGTPGLAGGGNEQFF.

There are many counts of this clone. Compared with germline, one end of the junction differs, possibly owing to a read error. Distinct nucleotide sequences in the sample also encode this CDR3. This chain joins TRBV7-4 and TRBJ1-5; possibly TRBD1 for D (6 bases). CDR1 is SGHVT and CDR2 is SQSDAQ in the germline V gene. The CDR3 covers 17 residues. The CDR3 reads CASSDGYGGGSNQPQHF. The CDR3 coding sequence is TGCGCCAGCAGCGACGGATACGGGGGGGGCAGCAATCAGCCCCAGCATTTT.

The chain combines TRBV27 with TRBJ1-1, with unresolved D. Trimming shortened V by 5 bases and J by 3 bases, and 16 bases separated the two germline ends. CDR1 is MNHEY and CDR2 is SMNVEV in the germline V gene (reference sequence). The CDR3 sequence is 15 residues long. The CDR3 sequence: CASSPMGGMDTEAFF. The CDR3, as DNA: TGTGCCAGCAGTCCTATGGGCGGGATGGACACTGAAGCTTTCTTT.

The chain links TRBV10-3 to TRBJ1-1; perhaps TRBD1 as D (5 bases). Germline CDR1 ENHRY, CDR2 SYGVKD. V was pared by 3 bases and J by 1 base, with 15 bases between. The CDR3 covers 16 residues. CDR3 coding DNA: TGTGCCATCAGTGACTTTGGGGCGTCGGGGAACACTGAAGCTTTCTTT. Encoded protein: CAISDFGASGNTEAFF.

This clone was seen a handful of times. CDR3 in DNA: TGTGCCAGTAGTATGGCGCGGCTAGCGGGCGGGCTCGAGCAGTACTTC. Encoded protein: CASSMARLAGGLEQYF. The rearrangement joins TRBV19 to TRBJ2-7, with 8 bases matching TRBD2. Per the germline V gene, CDR1 is LNHDA and CDR2 is SQIVND (reference sequence). The trim removed 3 bases at V and 6 bases at J, leaving 13 bases unmatched. The length of the CDR3 is 16 residues.

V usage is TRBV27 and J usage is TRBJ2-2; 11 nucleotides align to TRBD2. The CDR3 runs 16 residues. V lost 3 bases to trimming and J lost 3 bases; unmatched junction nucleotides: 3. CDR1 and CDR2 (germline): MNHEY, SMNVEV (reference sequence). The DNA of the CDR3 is TGTGCCAGCAGTTTGGCTAGCGGGAGGTACACCGGGGAGCTGTTTTTT. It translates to CASSLASGRYTGELFF.

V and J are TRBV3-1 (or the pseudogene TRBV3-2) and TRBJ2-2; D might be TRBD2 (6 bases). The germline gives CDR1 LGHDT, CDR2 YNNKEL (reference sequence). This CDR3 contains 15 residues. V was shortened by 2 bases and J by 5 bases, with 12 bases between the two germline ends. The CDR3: CASSQPREDTGELFF. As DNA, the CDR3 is TGTGCCAGCAGCCAACCGAGGGAGGATACCGGGGAGCTGTTTTTT.

The CDR3 DNA sequence: TGTGCCATCAGTGAGTCCAACAGCTACACCGGGGAGCTGTTTTTT. The encoded protein is CAISESNSYTGELFF. The chain uses TRBV10-3 and TRBJ2-2; D is uncertain. V lost 0 bases to trimming and J lost 3 bases, with 8 bases between them. The CDR3 spans 15 residues. The V gene's germline CDR1 is ENHRY and CDR2 SYGVKD.

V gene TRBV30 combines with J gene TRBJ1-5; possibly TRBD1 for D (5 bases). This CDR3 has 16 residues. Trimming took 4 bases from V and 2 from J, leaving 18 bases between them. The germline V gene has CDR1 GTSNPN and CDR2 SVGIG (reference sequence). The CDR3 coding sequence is TGTGCCTGGACCAAGAGGGGAGGGAGTGGCAATCAGCCCCAGCATTTT. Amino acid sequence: CAWTKRGGSGNQPQHF. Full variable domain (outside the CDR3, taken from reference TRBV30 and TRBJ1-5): SQTIHQWPATLVQPVGSPLSLECTVEGTSNPNLYWYRQAAGRGLQLLFYSVGIGQISSEVPQNLSASRPQDRQFILSSKKLLLSDSGFYLCAWTKRGGSGNQPQHFGDGTRLSIL.

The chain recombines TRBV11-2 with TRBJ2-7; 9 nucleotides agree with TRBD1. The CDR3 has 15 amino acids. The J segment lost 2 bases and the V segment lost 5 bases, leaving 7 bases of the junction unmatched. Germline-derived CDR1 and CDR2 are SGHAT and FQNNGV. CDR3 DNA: TGTGCCAGCAGCGAGGGGGGGACAGGGACCTACGAGCAGTACTTC. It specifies CASSEGGTGTYEQYF.

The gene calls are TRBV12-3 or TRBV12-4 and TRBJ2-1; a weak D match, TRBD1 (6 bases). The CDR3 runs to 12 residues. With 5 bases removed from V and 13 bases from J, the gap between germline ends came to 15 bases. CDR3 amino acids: CASSEPWDIQFF. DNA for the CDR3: TGTGCCAGCAGTGAACCCTGGGACATCCAGTTCTTC.

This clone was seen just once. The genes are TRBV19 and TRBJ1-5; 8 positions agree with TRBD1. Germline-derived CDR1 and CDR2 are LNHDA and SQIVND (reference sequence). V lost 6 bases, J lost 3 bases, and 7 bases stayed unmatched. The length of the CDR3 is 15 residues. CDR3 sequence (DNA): TGTGCCAGTAGCCCGACAGGGGCACCCAATCAGCCCCAGCATTTT. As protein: CASSPTGAPNQPQHF. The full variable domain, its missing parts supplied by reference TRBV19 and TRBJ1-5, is DGGITQSPKYLFRKEGQNVTLSCEQNLNHDAMYWYRQDPGQGLRLIYYSQIVNDFQKGDIAEGYSVSREKKESFPLTVTSAQKNPTAFYLCASSPTGAPNQPQHFGDGTRLSIL.

The CDR3 DNA is TGTGCCAGCAGCTCCCCTAGCGCGGGCAATGAGCAGTTCTTC. Amino acids: CASSSPSAGNEQFF. V is TRBV11-2 and J is TRBJ2-1; tentatively, D is TRBD2 (6 bases). V was pared by 4 bases and J by 6 bases, with 13 bases between. Germline CDR1 and CDR2: SGHAT and FQNNGV. This CDR3 has 14 amino acids.

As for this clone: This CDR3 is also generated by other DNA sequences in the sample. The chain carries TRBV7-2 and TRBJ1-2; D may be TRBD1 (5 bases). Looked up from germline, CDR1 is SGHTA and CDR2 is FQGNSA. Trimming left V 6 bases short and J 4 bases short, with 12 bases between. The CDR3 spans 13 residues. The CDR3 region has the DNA TGTGCCAGCAGTTTCGACAGAAGCTATGGCTACACCTTC. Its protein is CASSFDRSYGYTF.

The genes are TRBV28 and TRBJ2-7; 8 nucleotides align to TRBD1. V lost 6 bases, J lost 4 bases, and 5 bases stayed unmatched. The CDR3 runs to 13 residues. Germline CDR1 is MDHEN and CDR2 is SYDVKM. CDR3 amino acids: CASSPGGGYEQYF. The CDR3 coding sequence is TGTGCCAGCAGCCCAGGGGGCGGGTACGAGCAGTACTTC.

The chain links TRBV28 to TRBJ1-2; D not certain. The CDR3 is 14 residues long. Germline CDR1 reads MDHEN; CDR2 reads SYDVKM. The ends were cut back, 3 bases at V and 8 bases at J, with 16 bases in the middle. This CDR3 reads CASSLGPIMRGYTF. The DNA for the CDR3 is TGTGCCAGCAGTTTGGGTCCTATCATGAGGGGCTACACCTTC.

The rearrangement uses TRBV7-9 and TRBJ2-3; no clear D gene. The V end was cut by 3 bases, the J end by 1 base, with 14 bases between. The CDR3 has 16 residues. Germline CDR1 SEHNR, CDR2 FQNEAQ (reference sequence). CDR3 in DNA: TGTGCCAGCAGCTTTTCAGGTCCTCCAGGCACAGATACGCAGTATTTT. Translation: CASSFSGPPGTDTQYF.

DNA of the CDR3: TGTGCCAGTAGTATAAATTCGAACAGGGCGAACACTGAAGCTTTCTTT. The encoded protein is CASSINSNRANTEAFF. The rearrangement uses TRBV19 and TRBJ1-1; TRBD1 might be the D (6 bases). CDR1 is LNHDA and CDR2 is SQIVND in the germline V gene (reference sequence). V shed 2 bases and J shed 1 base, with 14 bases lying between them. The CDR3 loop spans 16 amino acids. The full variable domain, its missing parts supplied by reference TRBV19 and TRBJ1-1, is DGGITQSPKYLFRKEGQNVTLSCEQNLNHDAMYWYRQDPGQGLRLIYYSQIVNDFQKGDIAEGYSVSREKKESFPLTVTSAQKNPTAFYLCASSINSNRANTEAFFGQGTRLTVV.

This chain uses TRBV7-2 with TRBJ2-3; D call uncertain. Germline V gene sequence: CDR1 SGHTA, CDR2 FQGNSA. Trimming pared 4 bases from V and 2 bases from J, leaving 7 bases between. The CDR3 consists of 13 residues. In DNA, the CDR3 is TGTGCCAGCAGCTCCAGGCACACAGATACGCAGTATTTT. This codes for CASSSRHTDTQYF.

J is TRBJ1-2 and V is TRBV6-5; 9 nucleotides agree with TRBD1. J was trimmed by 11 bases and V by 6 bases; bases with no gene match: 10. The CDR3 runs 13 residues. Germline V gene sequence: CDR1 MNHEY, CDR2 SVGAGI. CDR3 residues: CASRPGQGYQYTF. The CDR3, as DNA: TGTGCCAGCAGACCGGGACAGGGATATCAATACACCTTC.

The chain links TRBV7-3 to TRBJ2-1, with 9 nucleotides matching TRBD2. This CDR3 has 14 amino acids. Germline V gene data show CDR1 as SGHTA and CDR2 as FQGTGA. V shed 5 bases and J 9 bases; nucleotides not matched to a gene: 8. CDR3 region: CASSPSGEAGEQFF. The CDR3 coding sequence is TGTGCCAGCAGCCCTAGCGGGGAGGCAGGTGAGCAGTTCTTC.

In nucleotides, the CDR3 is TGTGCCTGCTGGACTAGCGGGGGGGAAAGCACAGATACGCAGTATTTT. Translating gives CACWTSGGESTDTQYF. The chain couples TRBV30 to TRBJ2-3; 15 bases agree with TRBD2. CDR1 is GTSNPN and CDR2 is SVGIG in the germline V gene (reference sequence). V shed 6 bases, J shed 0 bases, and the junction held 4 bases outside the gene matches. CDR3 length: 16 amino acids.

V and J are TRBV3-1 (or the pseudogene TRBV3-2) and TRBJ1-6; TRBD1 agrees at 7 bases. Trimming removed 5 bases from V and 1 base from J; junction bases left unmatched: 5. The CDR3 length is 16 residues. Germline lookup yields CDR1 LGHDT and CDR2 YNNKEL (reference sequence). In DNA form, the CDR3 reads TGTGCCAGCAGCGCCCGACAGGGATCCTATAATTCACCCCTCCACTTT. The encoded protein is CASSARQGSYNSPLHF.

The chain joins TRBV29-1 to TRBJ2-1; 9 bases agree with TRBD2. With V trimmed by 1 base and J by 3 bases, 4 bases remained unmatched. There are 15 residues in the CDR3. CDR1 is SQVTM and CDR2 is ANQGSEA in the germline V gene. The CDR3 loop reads CSVEVVAGDYNEQFF. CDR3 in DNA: TGCAGCGTTGAAGTGGTAGCGGGAGACTACAATGAGCAGTTCTTC.